This TCR beta chain was identified in a study of T cell repertoires in cytomegalovirus infection. Looking at the study overall: The public TCR beta signatures pointed to both CMV infection and matching HLA type.

The study's findings and limits: Identification of carriers of CMV plus the relevant HLA was achieved through cumulative public TCR beta family frequency.

The V gene's germline CDR1 is SNHLY and CDR2 FYNNEI. The CDR3 spans 18 residues. Unmatched junction bases numbered 17, after V lost 3 bases and J lost 5 bases. TCRdb reprocessed the reads via MiXCR and lists one record per CDR3 protein. The table shows about 920,000 distinct CDR3 sequences, with around a third occurring only once. Remarks on this clonotype: Antigen specificity is unknown.

The chain has TRBV2 and TRBJ2-5; 8 bases align to TRBD2. This sample comprised cultured CD8+ T cells from PBMCs, obtained from culture after CMV antigen stimulation. The sequence came from a human donor in good health (CMV status not recorded). Some clones in this sample may be carry-over from other donors' samples. CDR3: CASSEKAVAGPRGETQYF. The CDR3 bases are TGTGCCAGCAGTGAGAAGGCGGTAGCGGGGCCGCGAGGGGAGACCCAGTACTTC.